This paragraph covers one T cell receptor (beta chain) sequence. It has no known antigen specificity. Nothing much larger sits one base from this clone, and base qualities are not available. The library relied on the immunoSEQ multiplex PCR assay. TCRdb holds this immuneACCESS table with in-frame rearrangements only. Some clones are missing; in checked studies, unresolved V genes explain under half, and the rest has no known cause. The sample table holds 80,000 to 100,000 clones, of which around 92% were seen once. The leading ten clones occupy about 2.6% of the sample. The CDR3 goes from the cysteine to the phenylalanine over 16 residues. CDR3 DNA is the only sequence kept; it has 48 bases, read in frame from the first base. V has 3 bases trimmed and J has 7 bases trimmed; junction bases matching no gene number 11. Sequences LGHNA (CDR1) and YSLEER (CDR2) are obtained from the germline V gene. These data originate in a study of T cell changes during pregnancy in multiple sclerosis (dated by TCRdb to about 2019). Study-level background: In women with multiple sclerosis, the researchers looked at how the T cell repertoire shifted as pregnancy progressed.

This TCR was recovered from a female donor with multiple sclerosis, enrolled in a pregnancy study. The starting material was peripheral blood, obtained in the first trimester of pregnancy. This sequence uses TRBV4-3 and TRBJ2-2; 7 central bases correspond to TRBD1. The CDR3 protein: CASSQDPGTENGELFF. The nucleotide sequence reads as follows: TGCGCCAGCAGCCAGGACCCCGGGACAGAAAACGGGGAGCTGTTTTTT.